This T cell receptor (beta chain) originates from a study of blood T cells in healthy people across ages. Germline V gene sequence: CDR1 MDHEN, CDR2 SYDVKM. Trimming cost V 3 bases and J 0 bases; bases outside gene matches: 9. The CDR3 loop spans 18 amino acids. PCR was performed a second time for roughly 7 to 11 cycles using a sample-barcoded 5' primer and a J-beta primer mix. One entry per CDR3 protein, called by TCRdb with MiXCR from the 5' RACE reads. The data show 650,000 or so distinct CDR3 sequences, about 51% seen once. This clonotype has more than one count but fewer than ten. Its antigen is not known. Overall study results and limits: Naive T cell percentage by flow cytometry tracked strongly with beta diversity. As age increased, TCR beta diversity per million T cells fell in a roughly linear fashion.

The sequence was collected from a woman of 80 years or more in good health. J is TRBJ1-5 and V is TRBV28, with 9 bases fitting TRBD1. Material for sequencing was blood. In DNA form, the CDR3 reads TGTGCCAGCAGTTTGGGGACAGGGCCGAGGAATAGCAATCAGCCCCAGCATTTT. Translating it yields CASSLGTGPRNSNQPQHF.